Listed below are T cell receptor beta chains from one sample, sequenced in a study of blood T cell repertoires in COVID-19. The protocol was immunoSEQ multiplex PCR, while the TCRdb copy is restricted to in-frame clones and leaves out a portion. Of approximately 150,000 clones listed, almost 80% were seen once; the top ten hold roughly 8.7%. Sequencing was done on a sample of peripheral blood. Receptors originate from a man over 45 with active or convalescent COVID-19. The CDR3 runs from the conserved cysteine through the conserved F or W. The order of the fields is V gene, D gene, CDR3 protein. D genes are given only for firm matches.

TRBV28,TRBD1,CASRTGQGSPYNEQFF
TRBV28,TRBD1,CASSLRQGALYEQYF
TRBV24-1,TRBD1,CATSDTTGGTEAFF
TRBV2,.,CASSVPGFSEQFF
TRBV27,TRBD2,CASSPSGTYNEQFF
TRBV27,TRBD2,CASSSGTSGSDEQFF
TRBV3-1/TRBV3-2,.,CASSTGYLSGNTIYF
TRBV7-9,.,CASGSEQYF
TRBV3-1/TRBV3-2,.,CASSHPSVGGYEQYF
TRBV6-5,.,CASRSGTQNEKLFF
TRBV6-5,TRBD1,CASKTRGLENTEAFF
TRBV18,.,CASSPSSPLYEQYF
TRBV9,TRBD2,CASSVTSGRTYEQYF
TRBV9,.,CASSPHGPGNEKLFF
TRBV9,.,CASSDPRGLVPDTQYF
TRBV5-6,TRBD2,CASSLIAGGPEFF
TRBV6-1,TRBD2,CASSEALAGGETQYF
TRBV6-5,.,CASNPGHSNIQYF
TRBV6-2/TRBV6-3,TRBD2,CASSYRIKAGGTDTQYF
TRBV29-1,TRBD1,CSAIKQGIQETQYF
TRBV9,.,CASSSEADTQYF
TRBV9,TRBD1,CASTFGGQGSDGYTF
TRBV25-1,.,CASSDRTDYNSPLHF
TRBV6-5,.,CASSYEPAGTEAFF
TRBV10-3,TRBD1,CAISGDRDRGRRQETQYF
TRBV10-3,TRBD1,CATRDSTGEKLFF
TRBV27,TRBD1,CASTKSGTGAPYQPQHF
TRBV7-9,TRBD1,CASTRPGTENSPLHF
TRBV27,TRBD2,CASSSGSYEQFF
TRBV19,.,CASSIREYGNQPQHF
TRBV30,TRBD1,CAWAPGGAGQPQHF
TRBV10-1,.,CASSEGDSRANIQYF